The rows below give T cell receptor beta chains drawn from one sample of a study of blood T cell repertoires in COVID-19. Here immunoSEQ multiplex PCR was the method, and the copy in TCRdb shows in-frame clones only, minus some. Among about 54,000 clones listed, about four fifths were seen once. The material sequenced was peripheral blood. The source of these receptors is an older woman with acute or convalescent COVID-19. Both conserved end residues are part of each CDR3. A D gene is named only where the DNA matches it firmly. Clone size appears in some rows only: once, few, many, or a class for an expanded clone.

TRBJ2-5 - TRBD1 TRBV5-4 TGTGCCAGCAGCCCTGGACAGGGGCTCCAAGAGACCCAGTACTTC CASSPGQGLQETQYF
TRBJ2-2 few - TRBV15 TGTGCCACCAGCAAGACACCGTCCAACTCCGGGGAGCTGTTTTTT CATSKTPSNSGELFF
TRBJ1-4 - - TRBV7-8 TGTGCCAGCAGCTTGGGGCCGGGTGAAAAACTGTTTTTT CASSLGPGEKLFF
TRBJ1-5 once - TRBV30 TGTGCCTCCCGGGGGTCTAGCAATCAGCCCCAGCATTTT CASRGSSNQPQHF
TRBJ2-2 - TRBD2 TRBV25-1 TGTGCCAGCAGGGCTAGCGGAACCGGGGAGCTGTTTTTT CASRASGTGELFF
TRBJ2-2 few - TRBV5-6 TGTGCCAGCAGCTTGGTGCAGGGTGACACCGGGGAGCTGTTTTTT CASSLVQGDTGELFF
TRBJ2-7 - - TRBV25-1 TGTGCCAGCAGCCTTATTAGGGCAGGGGAGTCCTACGAGCAGTACTTC CASSLIRAGESYEQYF
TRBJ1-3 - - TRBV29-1 TGCAGCGTGGATACCGGGAACTCTGGAAACACCATATATTTT CSVDTGNSGNTIYF
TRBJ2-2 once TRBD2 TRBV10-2 TGCGCCAGCAGTGACCTCGAGCGGGAGTATACCGGGGAGCTGTTTTTT CASSDLEREYTGELFF
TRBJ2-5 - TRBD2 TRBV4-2 TGTGCCAGCAGCCACAAAGCGGGGGGTGTGAGAGAGACCCAGTACTTC CASSHKAGGVRETQYF
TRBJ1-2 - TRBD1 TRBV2 TGTGCCAGCCAATTTACAGGGGGCGAGCACTATGGCTACACCTTC CASQFTGGEHYGYTF
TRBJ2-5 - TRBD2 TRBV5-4 TGTGCCAGCAGCCCGACCCAAGGACTAGCGGGGTGGGAGACCCAGTACTTC CASSPTQGLAGWETQYF
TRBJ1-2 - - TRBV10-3 TGTGCCATCTGGGAGGGGAACTATGGCTACACCTTC CAIWEGNYGYTF
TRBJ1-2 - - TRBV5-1 TGCGCCAGCAGCTTGGGCCAGATCTATGGCTACACCTTC CASSLGQIYGYTF
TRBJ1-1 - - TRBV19 TGTGCCAGTAGAAAAGACAGGATGGGCACTGAAGCTTTCTTT CASRKDRMGTEAFF
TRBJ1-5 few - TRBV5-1 TGCGCCAGCAGCCTTAACACAGGGATCGATCAGCCCCAGCATTTT CASSLNTGIDQPQHF
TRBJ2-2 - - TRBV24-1 TGTGCCACCAGTGCGCTGTGGGGGGGCGCCGGGGAGCTGTTTTTT CATSALWGGAGELFF
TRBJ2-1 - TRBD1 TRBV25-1 TGTGCCAGCAGTCCAATGGGGACAGGGATCTACAATGAGCAGTTCTTC CASSPMGTGIYNEQFF
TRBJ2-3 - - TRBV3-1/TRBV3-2 TGTGCCAGCAGCCAAGAAGTCAGGGCTGGAGATACGCAGTATTTT CASSQEVRAGDTQYF
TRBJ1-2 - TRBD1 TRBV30 TGTGCCTGGCAATATACCGGGACAGGCCTTTATGGCTACACCTTC CAWQYTGTGLYGYTF
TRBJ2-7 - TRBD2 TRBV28 TGTGCCAGCAGGGGGTCGGGCGGGGGCTACGAGCAGTACTTC CASRGSGGGYEQYF
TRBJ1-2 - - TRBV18 TGTGCCAGCTCACCACCGGACAGTCGTGACTATGGCTACACCTTC CASSPPDSRDYGYTF
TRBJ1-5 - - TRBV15 TGTGCCACCAGCAGAGATGAGGTCGTGAGGCCCCAGCATTTT CATSRDEVVRPQHF
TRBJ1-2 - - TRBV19 TGTGCCAGTAGTGCCAGGACAGTTACTGCTAACTATGGCTACACCTTC CASSARTVTANYGYTF
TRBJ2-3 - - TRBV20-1 TGCAGTGCTGGTGGCGGGGGCACAGATACGCAGTATTTT CSAGGGGTDTQYF
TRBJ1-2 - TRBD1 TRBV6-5 TGTGCCAGCAGTCTTTCGGGACAGGTCTATGGCTACACCTTC CASSLSGQVYGYTF
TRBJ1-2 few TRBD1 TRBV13 TGTGCCAGCAGGAGGGACAGGCATCACTATGGCTACACCTTC CASRRDRHHYGYTF
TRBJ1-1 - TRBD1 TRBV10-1 TGCGCCAGCAGCGGGGGACAGGGGGCTTTTGAAGCTTTCTTT CASSGGQGAFEAFF
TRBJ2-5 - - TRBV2 TGTGCCAGCAGCGCGGGACGCGGGGAGACCCAGTACTTC CASSAGRGETQYF
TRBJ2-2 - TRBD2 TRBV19 TGTGCCAGTAGTAAACTAGCGGCGAACACCGGGGAGCTGTTTTTT CASSKLAANTGELFF
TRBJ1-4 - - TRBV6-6 TGTGCCAGCAGTTACTCCGGGGGGGCGGTTACTGAAAAACTGTTTTTT CASSYSGGAVTEKLFF
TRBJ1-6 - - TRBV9 TGTGCCAGCAGCGGACAGGATTCACCCCTCCACTTT CASSGQDSPLHF
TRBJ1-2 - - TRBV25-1 TGTGCCAGCAGTGAATCTAGGGGCAGGGCGAAGAGTGGCTACACCTTC CASSESRGRAKSGYTF
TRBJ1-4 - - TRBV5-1 TGCGCCAGCAGCTTGGGGCAGGACAGAGGGAGTGAAAAACTGTTTTTT CASSLGQDRGSEKLFF
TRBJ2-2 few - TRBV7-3 TGTGCCAGCAGTCGGAGTTTGGGGAACACCGGGGAGCTGTTTTTT CASSRSLGNTGELFF
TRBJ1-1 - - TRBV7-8 TGTGCCAGCAGCTTCGGGGACACTGAAGCTTTCTTT CASSFGDTEAFF
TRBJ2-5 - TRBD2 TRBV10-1 TGCGCCAGCAGTGATTCGCTAGCGGGAGTAGAGACCCAGTACTTC CASSDSLAGVETQYF
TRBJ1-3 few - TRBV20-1 TGCAGTGCTAGTGGTACCAGCTCTGGAAACACCATATATTTT CSASGTSSGNTIYF
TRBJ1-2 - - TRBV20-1 TGCAGTGCTAGTGTACCGAACGGGGGGGGCTACACCTTC CSASVPNGGGYTF
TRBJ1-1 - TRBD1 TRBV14 TGTGCCAGCAGCCAACAGCCGGGACAGGGCAGTGAAGCTTTCTTT CASSQQPGQGSEAFF
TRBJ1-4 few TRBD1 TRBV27 TGTGCCAGCAGTCCCCGACAGGGCCCAGCTAATGAAAAACTGTTTTTT CASSPRQGPANEKLFF
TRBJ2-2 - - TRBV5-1 TGCGCCAGCAGCTTGAAGGGGTCGTCCACCGGGGAGCTGTTTTTT CASSLKGSSTGELFF
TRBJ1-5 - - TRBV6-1 TGTGCCAGCAGTGAAGGAACAGGCCGGCCGACCCCCCAGCATTTT CASSEGTGRPTPQHF
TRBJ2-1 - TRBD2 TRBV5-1 TGCGCCAGCAGCCCGGGACTAGCGGGAGTGTATGAGCAGTTCTTC CASSPGLAGVYEQFF
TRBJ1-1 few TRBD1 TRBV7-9 TGTGCCAGCAGCTTGACTACAGGGGACACTGAAGCTTTCTTT CASSLTTGDTEAFF
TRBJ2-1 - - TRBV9 TGTGCCAGCAGCGTAGACTATCCTCCCTACAATGAGCAGTTCTTC CASSVDYPPYNEQFF
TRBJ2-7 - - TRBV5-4 TGTGCCAGCAGCTTGGAGGGCATTCAACCGGGAGAGCAGTACTTC CASSLEGIQPGEQYF
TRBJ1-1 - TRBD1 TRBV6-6 TGTGCCAGCAGTCGGAACCACGGACAGGTGGGGAACACTGAAGCTTTCTTT CASSRNHGQVGNTEAFF
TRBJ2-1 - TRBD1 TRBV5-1 TGCGCCAGCAGCTTTGGGGGACAGATCAATGAGCAGTTCTTC CASSFGGQINEQFF
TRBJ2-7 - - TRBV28 TGTGCCAGCAGCCGCGATCAAGGGGGCGAGCAGTACTTC CASSRDQGGEQYF